The 8 T cell receptor beta chains in this list originate from one sample, sequenced in a study of response to subunit inactivated influenza vaccine. TCRdb independently ran MiXCR on the RT-PCR reads; one entry per CDR3 protein. In the table there are roughly 700,000 distinct CDR3 sequences, around 13% of which are singletons. Specimen: PBMCs from blood, collected roughly 2 weeks before vaccination. These receptors were collected from a man over 45 who received an inactivated influenza vaccine.

This clonotype showed up just a few times. V and J are TRBV7-8 and TRBJ2-7, with 9 bases matching TRBD1. V shed 1 base and J 1 base; nucleotides not matched to a gene: 5. This CDR3 is built from 16 residues. From germline, CDR1 is SGHVS and CDR2 FQNEAQ. CDR3 region: CASSLVTGTGSYEQYF. The CDR3 DNA follows: TGTGCCAGCAGCTTAGTTACCGGGACAGGGTCCTACGAGCAGTACTTC.

At least ten counts were recorded for this clonotype. This rearrangement joins TRBV4-1 to TRBJ2-2; tentatively, D is TRBD2 (5 bases). CDR3 length: 16 amino acids. Per the germline V gene, CDR1 is MGHRA and CDR2 is YSYEKL. V gave up 4 bases and J gave up 1 base, with 13 bases separating them. Here the CDR3 DNA reads TGCGCCAGCAGCCTCCGGACTGCTGAGAACACCGGGGAGCTGTTTTTT. It yields the protein CASSLRTAENTGELFF.

This clonotype showed up just a few times. The chain has TRBV10-3 and TRBJ2-5, with 7 bases that match TRBD2. V was clipped by 7 bases and J by 2 bases; unmatched bases: 4. The CDR3 length is 13 residues. Germline values: CDR1 ENHRY, CDR2 SYGVKD. The CDR3 bases are TGTGCCATCACGACTAGCCCACAAGAGACCCAGTACTTC. Protein: CAITTSPQETQYF.

The rearrangement uses TRBV4-1 and TRBJ2-7; 8 nucleotides match TRBD2. The CDR3 is 15 residues long. The V gene's germline CDR1 is MGHRA and CDR2 YSYEKL. The V segment lost 1 base and the J segment 4 bases; nucleotides outside the gene matches: 6. Here the CDR3 reads CASSQGMGLVYEQYF. CDR3 DNA sequence: TGCGCCAGCAGCCAAGGAATGGGACTAGTGTACGAGCAGTACTTC.

The chain uses TRBV2 and TRBJ1-5; TRBD1 aligns across 7 bases. V lost 7 bases, J lost 1 base, and 4 bases stayed unmatched. The CDR3 is made up of 14 amino acids. CDR1 SNHLY and CDR2 FYNNEI come from the germline V gene. The CDR3 loop is CASTSTGSNQPQHF. Here the CDR3 DNA reads TGTGCCAGCACTTCGACAGGGAGCAATCAGCCCCAGCATTTT.

This clonotype was picked up a small number of times. The chain employs TRBV12-3 or TRBV12-4 and TRBJ1-5, with TRBD1 matching 10 bases. The trim removed 3 bases at V and 7 bases at J, leaving 6 bases unmatched. This CDR3 is 15 amino acids long. CDR3 DNA: TGTGCCAGCAGTTTGCTCGGACAGGGGGTGCAGCCCCAGCATTTT. Translation: CASSLLGQGVQPQHF.

In this sample, this clonotype turned up a few times. The rearrangement joins TRBV7-2 to TRBJ2-1; no reliable D call. V gave up 5 bases and J gave up 4 bases, with 15 bases separating them. Germline lookup yields CDR1 SGHTA and CDR2 FQGNSA. The CDR3 has 15 residues. CDR3 nucleotide sequence: TGTGCCAGCAGCCCTGGGCGGCTGGGGTACAATGAGCAGTTCTTC. Amino acids: CASSPGRLGYNEQFF.

The table lists this clonotype with a few counts. The chain combines TRBV7-9 with TRBJ2-4, with TRBD1 identical over 7 bases. Per the germline V gene, CDR1 is SEHNR and CDR2 is FQNEAQ (reference sequence). The V segment lost 4 bases and the J segment 0 bases; nucleotides outside the gene matches: 6. The CDR3 sequence is 16 residues long. CDR3 DNA sequence: TGTGCCAGCAGCTCGACAGGGCAACTAGCCAAAAACATTCAGTACTTC. Its protein is CASSSTGQLAKNIQYF.